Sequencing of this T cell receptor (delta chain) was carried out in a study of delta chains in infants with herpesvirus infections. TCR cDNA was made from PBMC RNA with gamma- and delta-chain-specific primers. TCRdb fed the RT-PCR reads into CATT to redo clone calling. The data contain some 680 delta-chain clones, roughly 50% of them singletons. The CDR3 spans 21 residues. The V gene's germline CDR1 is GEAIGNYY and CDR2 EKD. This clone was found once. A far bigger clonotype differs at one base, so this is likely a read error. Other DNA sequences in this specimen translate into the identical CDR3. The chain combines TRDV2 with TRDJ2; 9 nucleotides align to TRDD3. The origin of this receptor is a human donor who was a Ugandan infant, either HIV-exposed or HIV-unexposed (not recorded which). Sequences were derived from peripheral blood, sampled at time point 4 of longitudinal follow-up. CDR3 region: CACDASFPTGGSLALTAQLFF. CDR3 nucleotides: TGTGCTTGTGACGCCTCTTTCCCTACTGGGGGAAGTTTAGCTTTGACAGCACAACTCTTCTTT.